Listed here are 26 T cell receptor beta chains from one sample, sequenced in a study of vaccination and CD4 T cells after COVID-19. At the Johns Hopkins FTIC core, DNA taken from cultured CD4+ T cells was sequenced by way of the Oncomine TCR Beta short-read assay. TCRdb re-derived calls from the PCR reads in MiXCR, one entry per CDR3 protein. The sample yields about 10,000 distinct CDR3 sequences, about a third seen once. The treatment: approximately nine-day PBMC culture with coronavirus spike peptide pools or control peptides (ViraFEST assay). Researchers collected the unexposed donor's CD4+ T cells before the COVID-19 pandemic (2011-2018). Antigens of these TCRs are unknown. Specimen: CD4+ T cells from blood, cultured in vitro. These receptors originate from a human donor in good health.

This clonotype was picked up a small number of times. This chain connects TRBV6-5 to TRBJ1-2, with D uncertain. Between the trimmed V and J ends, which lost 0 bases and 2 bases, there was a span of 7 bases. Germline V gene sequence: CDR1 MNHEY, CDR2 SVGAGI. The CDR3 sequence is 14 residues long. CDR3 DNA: TGTGCCAGCAGTTACTCGTACAACAACTATGGCTACACCTTC. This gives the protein CASSYSYNNYGYTF.

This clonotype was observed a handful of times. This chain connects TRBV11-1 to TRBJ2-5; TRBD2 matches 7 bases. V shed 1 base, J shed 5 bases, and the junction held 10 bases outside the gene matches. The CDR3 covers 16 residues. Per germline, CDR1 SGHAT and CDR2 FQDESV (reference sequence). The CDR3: CASSLGSGPKGETQYF. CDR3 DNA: TGTGCCAGCAGCTTAGGTAGCGGGCCCAAAGGGGAGACCCAGTACTTC.

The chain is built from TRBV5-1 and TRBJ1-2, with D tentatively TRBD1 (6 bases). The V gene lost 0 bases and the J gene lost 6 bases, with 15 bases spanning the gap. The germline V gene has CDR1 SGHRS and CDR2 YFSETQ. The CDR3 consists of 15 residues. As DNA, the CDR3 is TGCGCCAGCAGCTTGGCCGGGGGCCCAGCAGATGGCTACACCTTC. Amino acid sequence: CASSLAGGPADGYTF.

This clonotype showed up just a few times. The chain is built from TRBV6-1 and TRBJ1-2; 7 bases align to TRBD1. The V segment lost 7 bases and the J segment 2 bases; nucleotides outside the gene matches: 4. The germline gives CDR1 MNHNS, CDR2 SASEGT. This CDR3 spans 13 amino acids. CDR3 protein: CASTDRENYGYTF. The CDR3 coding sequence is TGTGCCAGCACTGACAGGGAGAACTATGGCTACACCTTC.

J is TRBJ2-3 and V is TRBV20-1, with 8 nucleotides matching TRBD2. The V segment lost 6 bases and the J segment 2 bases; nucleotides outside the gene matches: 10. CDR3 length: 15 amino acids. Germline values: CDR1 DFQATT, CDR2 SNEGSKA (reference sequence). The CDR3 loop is CSATVGGGTTDTQYF. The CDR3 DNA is TGCAGTGCCACCGTTGGCGGGGGGACCACAGATACGCAGTATTTT.

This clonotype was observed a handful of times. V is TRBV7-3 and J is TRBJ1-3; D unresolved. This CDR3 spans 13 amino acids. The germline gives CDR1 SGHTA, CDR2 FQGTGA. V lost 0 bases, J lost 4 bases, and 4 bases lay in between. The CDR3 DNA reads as TGTGCCAGCAGCTTAACGCCCGGAAACACCATATATTTT. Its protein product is CASSLTPGNTIYF.

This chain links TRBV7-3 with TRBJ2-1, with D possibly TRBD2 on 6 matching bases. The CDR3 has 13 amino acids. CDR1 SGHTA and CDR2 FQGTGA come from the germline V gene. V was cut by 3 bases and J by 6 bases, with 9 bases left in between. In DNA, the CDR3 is TGTGCCAGCAGCTTCGGGACTGTCAATGAGCAGTTCTTC. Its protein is CASSFGTVNEQFF.

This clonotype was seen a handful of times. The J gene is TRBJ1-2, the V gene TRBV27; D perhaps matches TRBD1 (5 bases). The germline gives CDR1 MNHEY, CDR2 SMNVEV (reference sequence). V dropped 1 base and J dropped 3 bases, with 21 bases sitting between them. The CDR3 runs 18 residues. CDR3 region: CASSLYMTPYRGDYGYTF. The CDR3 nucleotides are TGTGCCAGCAGTTTATATATGACACCTTACCGGGGGGACTATGGCTACACCTTC.

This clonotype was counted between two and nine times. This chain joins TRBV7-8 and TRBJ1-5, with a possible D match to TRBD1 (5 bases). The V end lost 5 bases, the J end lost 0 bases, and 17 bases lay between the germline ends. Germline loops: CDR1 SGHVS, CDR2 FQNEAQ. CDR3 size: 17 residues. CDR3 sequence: CASSRWGEGYSNQPQHF. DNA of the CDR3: TGTGCCAGCAGCCGGTGGGGGGAAGGGTATAGCAATCAGCCCCAGCATTTT.

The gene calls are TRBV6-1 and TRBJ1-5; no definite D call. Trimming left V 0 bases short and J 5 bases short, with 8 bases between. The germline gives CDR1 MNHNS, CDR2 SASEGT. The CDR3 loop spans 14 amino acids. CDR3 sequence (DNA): TGTGCCAGCAGTGAAGCCGCGGTGGATCAGCCCCAGCATTTT. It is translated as CASSEAAVDQPQHF.

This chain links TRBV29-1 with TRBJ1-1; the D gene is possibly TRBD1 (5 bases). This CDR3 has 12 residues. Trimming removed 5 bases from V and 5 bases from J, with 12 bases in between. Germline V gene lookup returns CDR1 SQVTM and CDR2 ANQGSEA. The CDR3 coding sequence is TGCAGCGTTTGGTACGGGGGAACTGAAGCTTTCTTT. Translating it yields CSVWYGGTEAFF. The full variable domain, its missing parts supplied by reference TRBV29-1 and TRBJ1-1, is SAVISQKPSRDICQRGTSLTIQCQVDSQVTMMFWYRQQPGQSLTLIATANQGSEATYESGFVIDKFPISRPNLTFSTLTVSNMSPEDSSIYLCSVWYGGTEAFFGQGTRLTVV.

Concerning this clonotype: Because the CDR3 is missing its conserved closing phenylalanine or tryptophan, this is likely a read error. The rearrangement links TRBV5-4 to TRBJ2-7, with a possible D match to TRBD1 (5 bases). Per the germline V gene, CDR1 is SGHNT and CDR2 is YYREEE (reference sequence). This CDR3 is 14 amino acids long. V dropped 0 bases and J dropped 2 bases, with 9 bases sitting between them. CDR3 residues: CASSLDQGPYEQYC. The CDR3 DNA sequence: TGTGCCAGCAGCTTGGATCAGGGTCCCTACGAGCAGTACTGC.

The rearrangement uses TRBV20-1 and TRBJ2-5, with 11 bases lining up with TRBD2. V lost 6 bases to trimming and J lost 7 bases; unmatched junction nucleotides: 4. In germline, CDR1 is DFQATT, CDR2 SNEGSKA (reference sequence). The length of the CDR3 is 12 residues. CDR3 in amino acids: CSAVGLAGTQYF. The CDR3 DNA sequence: TGCAGTGCCGTAGGACTAGCGGGGACCCAGTACTTC.

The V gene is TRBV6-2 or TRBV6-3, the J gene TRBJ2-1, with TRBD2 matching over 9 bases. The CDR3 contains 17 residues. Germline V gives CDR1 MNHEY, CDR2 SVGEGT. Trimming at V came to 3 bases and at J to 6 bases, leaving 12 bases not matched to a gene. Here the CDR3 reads CASSYLGGGAVPNEQFF. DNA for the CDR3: TGTGCCAGCAGTTATTTAGGCGGGGGGGCTGTTCCCAATGAGCAGTTCTTC.

The CDR3 DNA sequence: TGTGCCAGCAGTTTGTTCGGTTCGAATGAGCAGTTCTTC. Amino acid sequence: CASSLFGSNEQFF. The rearrangement uses TRBV27 and TRBJ2-1; D is unclear. V was cut by 3 bases and J by 7 bases, with 10 bases left in between. Germline CDR1 is MNHEY and CDR2 is SMNVEV (reference sequence). CDR3 length: 13 residues.

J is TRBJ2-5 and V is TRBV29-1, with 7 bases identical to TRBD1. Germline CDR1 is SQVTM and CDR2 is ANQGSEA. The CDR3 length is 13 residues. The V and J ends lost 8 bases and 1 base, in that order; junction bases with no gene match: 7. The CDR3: CSLKGQSQETQYF. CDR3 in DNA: TGCAGCCTTAAGGGACAGTCCCAAGAGACCCAGTACTTC.

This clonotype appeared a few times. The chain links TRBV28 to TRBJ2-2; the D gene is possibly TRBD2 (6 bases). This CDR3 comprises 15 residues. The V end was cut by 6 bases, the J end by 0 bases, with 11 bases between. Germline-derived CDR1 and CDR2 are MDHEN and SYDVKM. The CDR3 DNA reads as TGTGCCAGCAGCATTAGACTAGCGAACACCGGGGAGCTGTTTTTT. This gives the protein CASSIRLANTGELFF. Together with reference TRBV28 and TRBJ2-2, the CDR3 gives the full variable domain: DVKVTQSSRYLVKRTGEKVFLECVQDMDHENMFWYRQDPGLGLRLIYFSYDVKMKEKGDIPEGYSVSREKKERFSLILESASTNQTSMYLCASSIRLANTGELFFGEGSRLTVL.

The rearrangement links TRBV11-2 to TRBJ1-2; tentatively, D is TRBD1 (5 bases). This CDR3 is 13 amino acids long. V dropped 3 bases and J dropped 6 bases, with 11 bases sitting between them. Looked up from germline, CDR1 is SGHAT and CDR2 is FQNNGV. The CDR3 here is CASSFRSGDGYTF. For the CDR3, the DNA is TGTGCCAGCAGCTTCCGTTCGGGGGATGGCTACACCTTC.

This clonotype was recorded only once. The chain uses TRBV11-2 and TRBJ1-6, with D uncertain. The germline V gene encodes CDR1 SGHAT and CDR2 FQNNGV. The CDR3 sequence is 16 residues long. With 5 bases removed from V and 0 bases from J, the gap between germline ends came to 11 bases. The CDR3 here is CASSNQQSSYNSPLHF. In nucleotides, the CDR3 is TGTGCCAGCAGCAATCAGCAGTCCTCCTATAATTCACCCCTCCACTTT.

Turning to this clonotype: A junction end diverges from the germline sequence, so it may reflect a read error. CDR3 sequence reads: CASCYSRVGNYGYTF. The CDR3 DNA is TGTGCCAGCTGTTACTCCCGGGTGGGGAACTATGGCTACACCTTC. The chain recombines TRBV6-5 with TRBJ1-2; D is ambiguous. There are 15 residues in the CDR3. Germline CDR1 MNHEY, CDR2 SVGAGI.

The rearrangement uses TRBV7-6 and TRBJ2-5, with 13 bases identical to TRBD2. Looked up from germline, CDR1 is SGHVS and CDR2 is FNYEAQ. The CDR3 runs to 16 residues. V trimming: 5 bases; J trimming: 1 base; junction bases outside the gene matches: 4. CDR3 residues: CASSLTSGGIQETQYF. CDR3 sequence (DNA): TGTGCCAGCAGCCTGACTAGCGGGGGGATCCAAGAGACCCAGTACTTC.

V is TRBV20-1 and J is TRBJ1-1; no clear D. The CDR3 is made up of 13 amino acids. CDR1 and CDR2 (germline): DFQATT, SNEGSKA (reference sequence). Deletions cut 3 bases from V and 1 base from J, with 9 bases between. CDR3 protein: CSASGPGNTEAFF. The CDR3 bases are TGCAGTGCTAGTGGGCCCGGGAACACTGAAGCTTTCTTT.

This chain's CDR3 is CASSLTGGTGELFF. The CDR3 coding sequence is TGTGCCAGTAGTCTTACAGGGGGCACCGGGGAGCTGTTTTTT. The J gene is TRBJ2-2, the V gene TRBV19; 8 bases are shared with TRBD1. CDR1 and CDR2 from the germline V gene are LNHDA and SQIVND (reference sequence). Unmatched junction bases numbered 3, after V lost 5 bases and J lost 4 bases. CDR3 length: 14 residues.

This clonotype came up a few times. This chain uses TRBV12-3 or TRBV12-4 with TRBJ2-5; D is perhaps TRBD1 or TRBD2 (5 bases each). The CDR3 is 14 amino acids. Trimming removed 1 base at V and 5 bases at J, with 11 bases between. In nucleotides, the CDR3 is TGTGCCAGCAGTTTAGGAGGGACCGGTGAGACCCAGTACTTC. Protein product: CASSLGGTGETQYF.

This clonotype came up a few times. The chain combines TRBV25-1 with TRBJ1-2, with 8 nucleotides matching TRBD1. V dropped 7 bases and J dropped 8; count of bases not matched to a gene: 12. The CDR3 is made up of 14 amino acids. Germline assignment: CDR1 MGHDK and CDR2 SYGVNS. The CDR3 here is CASTMDREGKGYTF. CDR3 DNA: TGTGCCAGCACTATGGACAGGGAAGGGAAAGGCTACACCTTC.

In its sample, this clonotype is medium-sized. The CDR3 nucleotides are TGTGCCAGCAGTATAGCTGGTAGCAATCAGCCCCAGCATTTT. Translation: CASSIAGSNQPQHF. The rearrangement links TRBV6-2 or TRBV6-3 to TRBJ1-5; D is ambiguous. Germline loops: CDR1 MNHEY, CDR2 SVGEGT. This CDR3 spans 14 amino acids. V was trimmed by 5 bases and J by 0 bases, leaving 8 bases between them.